This TCR beta chain was retrieved from a study of blood T cell repertoires in COVID-19. Overall study context: Cohort 3 recovery required two negative PCRs, clearance, or symptom resolution.

The CDR3 extends over 12 amino acids. Trimming stripped 5 bases from V and 5 bases from J, with 9 bases between. The germline gives CDR1 MDHEN, CDR2 SYDVKM. This clone was counted only a few times. The protocol was immunoSEQ multiplex PCR, while the TCRdb copy is restricted to in-frame clones and leaves out a portion. This sample has a few hundred thousand clones, with around 89% found just once. The clonotype was recovered from a woman between 55 and 75 years old in a cohort exposed to, infected with or recovered from COVID-19 (not recorded which). The sample taken for sequencing was PBMCs or T cells enriched from blood (not recorded which). The rearrangement links TRBV28 to TRBJ1-2; no reliable D call. CDR3 region: CASSRGIYGYTF. In DNA, the CDR3 is TGTGCCAGCAGTCGGGGTATTTATGGCTACACCTTC.